The subject of this entry is one TCR beta chain. Its matching antigen is unknown. This entry is derived from a study of T cell responses to AZD1222 COVID-19 vaccine. Overall study results and limits: Repertoire collection took place solely once the T cell response had peaked. Spike as a whole was targeted by vaccine-associated CD4 TCRs, dominant at 160-218 and 743-854. Nearly half of spike-specific TCRs reportedly go after variant regions that carry no mutations.

Profiled with immunoSEQ multiplex PCR; TCRdb holds only in-frame clones, not every one. The data contain 90,000 to 100,000 clones, around 89% of them seen just once; the ten biggest clones take up just under 7.5%. The TCR comes from an adult in good health. This material consisted of peripheral blood, taken on day 0 of AZD1222 vaccination.

CDR3 DNA: TGTGCCAGCAGTTACAGAAACTATGGCTACACCTTC. Protein product: CASSYRNYGYTF. The V gene is TRBV6-5, the J gene TRBJ1-2; D ambiguous. The CDR3 runs to 12 residues. Trimming took off 2 bases at V and 2 bases at J, with 3 bases between the two ends. Looked up from germline, CDR1 is MNHEY and CDR2 is SVGAGI.